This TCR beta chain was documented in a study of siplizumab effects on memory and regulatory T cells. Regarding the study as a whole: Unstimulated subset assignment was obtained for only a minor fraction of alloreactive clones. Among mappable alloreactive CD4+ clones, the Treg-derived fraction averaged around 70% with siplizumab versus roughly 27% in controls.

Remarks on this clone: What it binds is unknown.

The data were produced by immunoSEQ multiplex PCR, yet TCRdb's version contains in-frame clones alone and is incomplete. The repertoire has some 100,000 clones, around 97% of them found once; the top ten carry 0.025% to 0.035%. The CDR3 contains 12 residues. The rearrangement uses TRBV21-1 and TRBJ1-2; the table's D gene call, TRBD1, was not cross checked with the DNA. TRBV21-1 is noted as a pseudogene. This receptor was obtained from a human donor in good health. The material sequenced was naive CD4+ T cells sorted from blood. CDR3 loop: CASSGGSYGYTF. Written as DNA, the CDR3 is TGTGCCAGCAGCGGGGGCTCCTATGGCTACACCTTC.